This T cell receptor beta chain originates from a study of cytomegalovirus exposure and HLA in healthy donors. Germline assignment: CDR1 SGHRS and CDR2 YFSETQ. The CDR3 spans 15 residues. The V segment lost 4 bases and the J segment 5 bases; nucleotides outside the gene matches: 7. In the PCR, 60 Vbeta and 13 Jbeta primers were used. Clones were read by immunoSEQ multiplex PCR, and TCRdb kept only the in-frame ones, dropping some. The sample lists 160,000 or so clones, around 82% occurring once. General observations from the study: Roughly uniform sequencing depth across donors was assumed, possibly incorrectly. About 87% or about 30% of the time was how often most TCR beta V segments were productive, according to an earlier analysis. Later analysis suggested most CMV-associated TCR beta chains were HLA-restricted.

On this clone itself: Its specificity is unknown.

The chain employs TRBV5-1 and TRBJ2-1; 9 positions match TRBD1. The sequencing sample was made of PBMCs. The origin of this receptor is a man aged 55 to 70 in good health and CMV-seronegative. The CDR3 region is CASSPGQGHHNEQFF. In DNA, the CDR3 is TGCGCCAGCAGCCCGGGACAGGGCCATCACAATGAGCAGTTCTTC.